This T cell receptor (beta chain) was sequenced during a study of blood T cell repertoires in COVID-19. About the study: Researchers got acute and convalescent COVID-19 samples from the United States, Italy and Spain.

Assay: immunoSEQ multiplex PCR; the TCRdb copy retains only in-frame clones and omits some. Of 12,000 or so clones in the sample, about three quarters were seen once. The V gene's germline CDR1 is SGHRS and CDR2 YFSETQ. CDR3 length: 15 residues. With V trimmed by 5 bases and J by 8 bases, 13 bases remained unmatched. This clonotype originated in a man in his sixties with COVID-19, enrolled during active disease. The source material was peripheral blood. The chain employs TRBV5-1 and TRBJ1-2; the match to TRBD1 covers 9 bases. This CDR3 reads CASSPGQGPSGGYTF. Written as DNA, the CDR3 is TGCGCCAGCAGTCCGGGACAGGGCCCGTCTGGAGGCTACACCTTC. The full variable domain, in which reference TRBV5-1 and TRBJ1-2 provide the parts outside the CDR3, is KAGVTQTPRYLIKTRGQQVTLSCSPISGHRSVSWYQQTPGQGLQFLFEYFSETQRNKGNFPGRFSGRQFSNSRSEMNVSTLELGDSALYLCASSPGQGPSGGYTFGSGTRLTVV.